These T cell receptor beta chains were read from a single sample in a study of Graves' ophthalmopathy and Graves' hyperthyroidism. TCRdb re-called the multiplex PCR reads with MiXCR, one entry per CDR3 protein. This table holds 500,000 to 700,000 distinct CDR3 sequences, about a fifth found once. What was sequenced was peripheral blood. Receptors originate from a woman aged 18-30 years with stable Graves' hyperthyroidism. Some clones in this sample may be carry-over from other donors' samples. CDR3s include the opening cysteine and the closing phenylalanine or tryptophan. Each record gives: V gene, J gene, clone size, D gene, CDR3 protein, CDR3 DNA. D genes are given only for firm matches. Rows may omit the clone size; those that give it use once, few, many or a size class.

V gene: TRBV6-1; J gene: TRBJ1-6; clone size: many; D gene: .; CDR3 protein: CASALPGLHSSYNSPLHF; CDR3 DNA: TGTGCCAGCGCACTCCCGGGACTGCATAGCTCCTATAATTCACCCCTCCACTTT
V gene: TRBV28; J gene: TRBJ1-1; clone size: .; D gene: .; CDR3 protein: CASSLFGLTEAFF; CDR3 DNA: TGTGCCAGCAGTTTATTTGGTCTCACTGAAGCTTTCTTT
V gene: TRBV28; J gene: TRBJ1-5; clone size: many; D gene: .; CDR3 protein: CASRAGGGVSNQPQHF; CDR3 DNA: TGTGCCAGCAGGGCCGGTGGGGGCGTAAGCAATCAGCCCCAGCATTTT
V gene: TRBV27; J gene: TRBJ2-7; clone size: many; D gene: TRBD1; CDR3 protein: CASSLLDRAYEQYF; CDR3 DNA: TGTGCCAGCAGTTTATTGGACAGGGCATACGAGCAGTACTTC
V gene: TRBV20-1; J gene: TRBJ1-2; clone size: few; D gene: TRBD1; CDR3 protein: CSARDSGQGNYGYTF; CDR3 DNA: TGCAGTGCTAGAGACTCTGGACAGGGAAACTATGGCTACACCTTC
V gene: TRBV7-8; J gene: TRBJ2-6; clone size: many; D gene: TRBD2; CDR3 protein: CASSPTGGSGANVLTF; CDR3 DNA: TGTGCCAGCAGCCCCACGGGGGGTTCTGGGGCCAACGTCCTGACTTTC
V gene: TRBV6-1; J gene: TRBJ2-5; clone size: many; D gene: TRBD1; CDR3 protein: CASSEGQGPQETQYF; CDR3 DNA: TGTGCCAGCAGTGAAGGACAGGGGCCCCAAGAGACCCAGTACTTC
V gene: TRBV6-1; J gene: TRBJ1-5; clone size: .; D gene: .; CDR3 protein: CATRTGGKPQHF; CDR3 DNA: TGTGCCACCCGGACGGGAGGCAAGCCCCAGCATTTT
V gene: TRBV5-1; J gene: TRBJ1-5; clone size: few; D gene: .; CDR3 protein: CASRMGPGSGNQPQHF; CDR3 DNA: TGCGCCAGCAGAATGGGGCCAGGGTCCGGCAATCAGCCCCAGCATTTT
V gene: TRBV7-3; J gene: TRBJ2-2; clone size: many; D gene: TRBD2; CDR3 protein: CASSRAGEDTGELFF; CDR3 DNA: TGTGCCAGCAGCCGAGCGGGGGAGGACACCGGGGAGCTGTTTTTT
V gene: TRBV28; J gene: TRBJ1-2; clone size: many; D gene: TRBD1; CDR3 protein: CASSYQDRTYGYTF; CDR3 DNA: TGTGCCAGCAGTTACCAGGACAGGACCTATGGCTACACCTTC
V gene: TRBV12-3/TRBV12-4; J gene: TRBJ1-6; clone size: .; D gene: TRBD1; CDR3 protein: CASSFSTGARAPLHF; CDR3 DNA: TGTGCCAGCAGTTTCTCGACAGGGGCGAGGGCACCCCTCCACTTT
V gene: TRBV12-3/TRBV12-4; J gene: TRBJ1-1; clone size: .; D gene: .; CDR3 protein: CASSPSTSAEALF; CDR3 DNA: TGTGCCAGCAGTCCCTCCACCTCCGCTGAAGCTCTCTTT
V gene: TRBV7-2; J gene: TRBJ1-2; clone size: .; D gene: TRBD1; CDR3 protein: CASSPDRGKGYTF; CDR3 DNA: TGTGCCAGCAGTCCGGACAGGGGGAAGGGCTACACCTTC
V gene: TRBV6-2/TRBV6-3; J gene: TRBJ2-2; clone size: many; D gene: TRBD1; CDR3 protein: CATTGQFTGELFF; CDR3 DNA: TGTGCCACTACGGGACAGTTCACCGGGGAGCTGTTTTTT
V gene: TRBV15; J gene: TRBJ2-3; clone size: many; D gene: .; CDR3 protein: CATSRDGGSDTQYF; CDR3 DNA: TGTGCCACCAGCAGAGATGGCGGATCAGATACGCAGTATTTT
V gene: TRBV29-1; J gene: TRBJ1-2; clone size: .; D gene: .; CDR3 protein: CSTHGIANYGYTF; CDR3 DNA: TGCAGCACCCATGGGATAGCTAACTATGGCTACACCTTC
V gene: TRBV28; J gene: TRBJ1-2; clone size: few; D gene: TRBD1; CDR3 protein: CASSLSGRQGYGYTF; CDR3 DNA: TGTGCCAGCAGTTTAAGCGGAAGACAGGGCTATGGCTACACCTTC
V gene: TRBV4-2; J gene: TRBJ2-3; clone size: .; D gene: TRBD2; CDR3 protein: CASSQGLAGGSDTQYF; CDR3 DNA: TGTGCCAGCAGCCAAGGACTAGCGGGGGGATCAGATACGCAGTATTTT
V gene: TRBV19; J gene: TRBJ1-1; clone size: .; D gene: .; CDR3 protein: CASSILTNTEAFF; CDR3 DNA: TGTGCCAGTAGTATTCTAACGAACACTGAAGCTTTCTTT
V gene: TRBV28; J gene: TRBJ2-5; clone size: many; D gene: TRBD2; CDR3 protein: CASSIAGSQETQYF; CDR3 DNA: TGTGCCAGTTCCATAGCGGGATCCCAAGAGACCCAGTACTTC
V gene: TRBV20-1; J gene: TRBJ2-5; clone size: .; D gene: .; CDR3 protein: CSASIFTQETQYF; CDR3 DNA: TGCAGTGCTAGTATATTCACGCAAGAGACCCAGTACTTC
V gene: TRBV28; J gene: TRBJ1-5; clone size: many; D gene: TRBD1; CDR3 protein: CASSRRQGVLNQPQHF; CDR3 DNA: TGTGCCAGCAGTCGGAGACAGGGTGTCCTAAATCAGCCCCAGCATTTT
V gene: TRBV28; J gene: TRBJ1-5; clone size: .; D gene: TRBD1; CDR3 protein: CASSLLGTENQPQHF; CDR3 DNA: TGTGCCAGCAGTTTACTAGGGACAGAGAATCAGCCCCAGCATTTT
V gene: TRBV27; J gene: TRBJ1-2; clone size: few; D gene: .; CDR3 protein: CASMPHNRVGYGYTF; CDR3 DNA: TGTGCCAGCATGCCTCACAACAGGGTTGGCTATGGCTACACCTTC
V gene: TRBV12-3/TRBV12-4; J gene: TRBJ2-6; clone size: few; D gene: .; CDR3 protein: CASSFAGLSSGANVLTF; CDR3 DNA: TGTGCCAGCAGTTTCGCGGGGCTCAGCTCTGGGGCCAACGTCCTGACTTTC
V gene: TRBV2; J gene: TRBJ1-1; clone size: many; D gene: .; CDR3 protein: CASSEMGLGAEAFF; CDR3 DNA: TGTGCCAGCAGTGAAATGGGGTTAGGAGCTGAAGCTTTCTTT
V gene: TRBV6-5; J gene: TRBJ1-5; clone size: many; D gene: .; CDR3 protein: CASSYYGGDQPQHF; CDR3 DNA: TGTGCCAGCAGTTACTATGGGGGCGATCAGCCCCAGCATTTT
V gene: TRBV28; J gene: TRBJ1-5; clone size: .; D gene: .; CDR3 protein: CASSPSGANNQPQHF; CDR3 DNA: TGTGCCAGCAGTCCCTCGGGGGCGAACAATCAGCCCCAGCATTTT
V gene: TRBV25-1; J gene: TRBJ2-7; clone size: many; D gene: .; CDR3 protein: CASSEYGRVGAAEQYF; CDR3 DNA: TGTGCCAGCAGTGAATACGGACGGGTAGGGGCCGCCGAGCAGTACTTC
V gene: TRBV12-3/TRBV12-4; J gene: TRBJ1-2; clone size: many; D gene: .; CDR3 protein: CASSLGTGTPYGYTF; CDR3 DNA: TGTGCCAGCAGCCTTGGAACCGGGACACCCTATGGCTACACCTTC
V gene: TRBV5-6; J gene: TRBJ1-2; clone size: many; D gene: .; CDR3 protein: CASSPSVGDTPYGYTF; CDR3 DNA: TGTGCCAGCAGCCCGAGTGTCGGGGACACCCCTTATGGCTACACCTTC
V gene: TRBV7-2; J gene: TRBJ1-2; clone size: many; D gene: .; CDR3 protein: CASSLGGFYGYTF; CDR3 DNA: TGTGCCAGCAGCTTAGGGGGGTTTTATGGCTACACCTTC
V gene: TRBV12-3/TRBV12-4; J gene: TRBJ2-6; clone size: many; D gene: .; CDR3 protein: CASSFRKAWSGANVLTF; CDR3 DNA: TGTGCCAGCAGTTTCAGGAAAGCGTGGTCTGGGGCCAACGTCCTGACTTTC
V gene: TRBV13; J gene: TRBJ2-5; clone size: many; D gene: TRBD2; CDR3 protein: CASRTSEGETQYF; CDR3 DNA: TGTGCCAGCAGGACTAGCGAAGGAGAGACCCAGTACTTC
V gene: TRBV18; J gene: TRBJ1-1; clone size: once; D gene: .; CDR3 protein: CASLPPAGQDTEAFF; CDR3 DNA: TGTGCCAGCTTACCACCGGCAGGTCAGGACACTGAAGCTTTCTTT
V gene: TRBV5-1; J gene: TRBJ2-6; clone size: many; D gene: .; CDR3 protein: CASSLAVQSETLGGANVLTF; CDR3 DNA: TGCGCCAGCAGCTTGGCGGTGCAATCAGAAACACTGGGTGGGGCCAACGTCCTGACTTTC
V gene: TRBV7-9; J gene: TRBJ2-5; clone size: few; D gene: TRBD2; CDR3 protein: CASSLGASGTGETQYF; CDR3 DNA: TGTGCCAGCAGCTTAGGGGCTAGCGGGACCGGGGAGACCCAGTACTTC
V gene: TRBV29-1; J gene: TRBJ2-5; clone size: many; D gene: TRBD2; CDR3 protein: CSVSAGGGETQYF; CDR3 DNA: TGCAGCGTTTCTGCGGGGGGCGGAGAGACCCAGTACTTC
V gene: TRBV18; J gene: TRBJ2-7; clone size: .; D gene: .; CDR3 protein: CASSLRDAYEQYF; CDR3 DNA: TGTGCCAGCTCACTTCGGGACGCCTACGAGCAGTACTTC
V gene: TRBV10-1; J gene: TRBJ2-7; clone size: many; D gene: TRBD2; CDR3 protein: CASSAGGSDEQYF; CDR3 DNA: TGCGCCAGCAGTGCGGGGGGGTCCGACGAGCAGTACTTC
V gene: TRBV29-1; J gene: TRBJ1-1; clone size: many; D gene: TRBD1; CDR3 protein: CSVETGTGANTEAFF; CDR3 DNA: TGCAGCGTAGAGACCGGGACAGGAGCGAACACTGAAGCTTTCTTT
V gene: TRBV7-8; J gene: TRBJ2-5; clone size: .; D gene: TRBD2; CDR3 protein: CASSQRTSGTMETQYF; CDR3 DNA: TGTGCCAGCAGCCAACGGACTAGCGGGACAATGGAGACCCAGTACTTC
V gene: TRBV27; J gene: TRBJ1-6; clone size: many; D gene: .; CDR3 protein: CASSRVNSPLHF; CDR3 DNA: TGTGCCAGCAGTCGAGTTAATTCACCCCTCCACTTT
V gene: TRBV27; J gene: TRBJ1-2; clone size: many; D gene: TRBD1; CDR3 protein: CASSPLPPGTGDYYGYTF; CDR3 DNA: TGTGCCAGCAGTCCACTACCACCCGGGACAGGTGATTATTATGGCTACACCTTC
V gene: TRBV12-3/TRBV12-4; J gene: TRBJ2-2; clone size: many; D gene: .; CDR3 protein: CASASWGAGELFF; CDR3 DNA: TGTGCCAGCGCTAGCTGGGGGGCCGGGGAGCTGTTTTTT
V gene: TRBV4-1; J gene: TRBJ1-1; clone size: .; D gene: TRBD1; CDR3 protein: CASSETQGKRTEAFF; CDR3 DNA: TGCGCCAGCAGCGAAACACAGGGGAAACGGACTGAAGCTTTCTTT
V gene: TRBV20-1; J gene: TRBJ2-5; clone size: many; D gene: .; CDR3 protein: CSARDAQRGRETQYF; CDR3 DNA: TGCAGTGCTAGAGATGCCCAACGGGGACGAGAGACCCAGTACTTC
V gene: TRBV2; J gene: TRBJ2-6; clone size: many; D gene: .; CDR3 protein: CASSASGANVLTF; CDR3 DNA: TGTGCCAGCAGTGCCTCTGGGGCCAACGTCCTGACTTTC
V gene: TRBV12-3/TRBV12-4; J gene: TRBJ1-3; clone size: .; D gene: .; CDR3 protein: CASTNEDPGNTIYF; CDR3 DNA: TGTGCCAGCACCAACGAGGACCCTGGAAACACCATATATTTT
V gene: TRBV30; J gene: TRBJ2-7; clone size: .; D gene: TRBD1; CDR3 protein: CAWSLTNRGEQYF; CDR3 DNA: TGTGCCTGGAGTCTCACCAACAGGGGCGAGCAGTACTTC
V gene: TRBV20-1; J gene: TRBJ1-1; clone size: many; D gene: TRBD1; CDR3 protein: CSAYRDRGFGAEAFF; CDR3 DNA: TGCAGTGCGTACCGGGACAGGGGGTTTGGCGCTGAAGCTTTCTTT
V gene: TRBV27; J gene: TRBJ2-2; clone size: few; D gene: .; CDR3 protein: CASSLGRGPTGELFF; CDR3 DNA: TGTGCCAGCAGTTTAGGTCGGGGGCCCACCGGGGAGCTGTTTTTT
V gene: TRBV2; J gene: TRBJ2-3; clone size: many; D gene: TRBD2; CDR3 protein: CASSPEVAGATDTQYF; CDR3 DNA: TGTGCCAGCAGCCCGGAGGTAGCGGGGGCCACAGATACGCAGTATTTT
V gene: TRBV4-1; J gene: TRBJ2-5; clone size: many; D gene: TRBD2; CDR3 protein: CASSQEVGTSGRTQYF; CDR3 DNA: TGCGCCAGCAGCCAAGAGGTCGGGACTAGCGGGAGAACCCAGTACTTC
V gene: TRBV30; J gene: TRBJ1-1; clone size: many; D gene: .; CDR3 protein: CAWSERGDTEAFF; CDR3 DNA: TGTGCCTGGAGTGAGAGGGGGGACACTGAAGCTTTCTTT
V gene: TRBV7-2; J gene: TRBJ2-2; clone size: many; D gene: TRBD2; CDR3 protein: CASMLSGSDTGELFF; CDR3 DNA: TGTGCCAGCATGCTTAGCGGGAGTGACACCGGGGAGCTGTTTTTT
V gene: TRBV12-3/TRBV12-4; J gene: TRBJ2-5; clone size: many; D gene: .; CDR3 protein: CASSLRWGRGWQETQYF; CDR3 DNA: TGTGCCAGCAGTTTACGTTGGGGTCGGGGATGGCAAGAGACCCAGTACTTC
V gene: TRBV12-3/TRBV12-4; J gene: TRBJ1-1; clone size: many; D gene: TRBD1; CDR3 protein: CASSSTGGWSEAFF; CDR3 DNA: TGTGCCAGCAGTTCGACAGGGGGCTGGTCTGAAGCTTTCTTT
V gene: TRBV27; J gene: TRBJ2-2; clone size: many; D gene: .; CDR3 protein: CASSGHYTGELFF; CDR3 DNA: TGTGCCAGCAGTGGGCATTACACCGGGGAGCTGTTTTTT